The entry below gives a single TCR beta chain sequence along with its context. What it binds is not known. The data were produced by immunoSEQ multiplex PCR, yet TCRdb's version contains in-frame clones alone and is incomplete. The sample includes tens of thousands of clones, 93% of them seen just once. The ends lost 5 bases at V and 2 bases at J; junction bases unmatched: 4. The CDR3 loop spans 15 amino acids. Germline CDR1 is SEHNR and CDR2 is FQNEAQ (reference sequence). This sample is drawn from a study of cytomegalovirus exposure and HLA in healthy donors. Overall study findings and caveats: Overall, under 200 TCR beta chains were annotated as cytomegalovirus-associated. The classifier reportedly diagnosed cytomegalovirus status with high sensitivity and specificity. Rarity marked most TCR sequences, yet some public TCRs occurred in many donors.

The rearrangement joins TRBV7-9 to TRBJ1-4, with 8 bases aligning to TRBD1. Sequencing was carried out using PBMCs. The sequence was obtained from a woman under 30 in good health and CMV-seronegative. The CDR3 region is CASSLRQGTNEKLFF. CDR3 nucleotides: TGTGCCAGCAGCCTCCGACAGGGGACTAATGAAAAACTGTTTTTT.